This T cell receptor beta chain was sequenced for a study of early T cells in non-severe SARS-CoV-2 infection. Study-wide background: Alpha and beta chains were unpaired, from unsorted whole-blood bulk RNA.

The V and J ends lost 4 bases and 0 bases respectively, with 10 bases between them. The CDR3 length is 14 residues. Germline CDR1 and CDR2: MNHNY and SVGAGI (reference sequence). Individual cDNA molecules each received unique molecular identifiers attached to them. TCRdb ran MiXCR on the 5' RACE reads and lists one entry per CDR3 protein. The sample includes roughly 55,000 distinct CDR3 sequences, just under 15% of them seen just once. Sequences were derived from whole blood, sampled at baseline. The sequence was obtained from an adult who was a healthcare worker with PCR-confirmed SARS-CoV-2 infection or an uninfected control (not recorded which). The chain joins TRBV6-6 to TRBJ2-7, with a tentative D call TRBD2 (6 bases). The CDR3 DNA sequence: TGTGCCAGCAGTTCGGGGGAGAGCTCCTACGAGCAGTACTTC. Amino acids: CASSSGESSYEQYF.